The 25 T cell receptor beta chains below were found in one sample sequenced in a study of regulatory T cells in long-lasting Graves disease. The time point was: newly diagnosed GD, antithyroid drugs for less than 3 months. Extracted PBMC RNA gave rise to the TCR library. Assembly of TCR beta libraries relied on iRepertoire HTBI primers together with Arm-PCR of CDR3 regions. TCRdb called the multiplex PCR reads again in MiXCR, with one record for every CDR3 protein. In the table there are about 310,000 distinct CDR3 sequences, 18% of which are singletons. The source was peripheral blood mononuclear cells (PBMCs), collected at new diagnosis, from a patient treated with antithyroid drugs. These receptors originate from a female donor with Graves disease.

This clonotype has ten or more counts. The CDR3 region has the DNA TGTGCCAGCAGTTTGACGCAGGGGAACTATCAGCCCCAGCATTTT. As protein: CASSLTQGNYQPQHF. The chain uses TRBV28 and TRBJ1-5, with D possibly matching TRBD1 (6 bases). The CDR3 is made up of 15 amino acids. Germline V lookup: CDR1 MDHEN, CDR2 SYDVKM. Trimming took 3 bases from V and 5 from J, leaving 14 bases between them. Full variable domain (outside the CDR3, taken from reference TRBV28 and TRBJ1-5): DVKVTQSSRYLVKRTGEKVFLECVQDMDHENMFWYRQDPGLGLRLIYFSYDVKMKEKGDIPEGYSVSREKKERFSLILESASTNQTSMYLCASSLTQGNYQPQHFGDGTRLSIL.

This clonotype was seen many times. This rearrangement joins TRBV28 to TRBJ1-2; D ambiguous. Trimming stripped 3 bases from V and 1 base from J, with 6 bases between. Germline V gene sequence: CDR1 MDHEN, CDR2 SYDVKM. The CDR3 is 13 residues long. The CDR3 loop reads CASSFGRNYGYTF. In DNA, the CDR3 is TGTGCCAGCAGTTTCGGCCGTAACTATGGCTACACCTTC.

In this sample, this clonotype turned up a few times. The rearrangement links TRBV29-1 to TRBJ2-5; D unresolved. The V and J ends lost 5 bases and 1 base respectively, with 5 bases between them. The CDR3 runs 11 residues. Germline CDR1 reads SQVTM; CDR2 reads ANQGSEA. The CDR3 DNA sequence: TGCAGCGTTTTGGCCCAAGAGACCCAGTACTTC. The encoded protein is CSVLAQETQYF.

In its sample, this clonotype was seen many times. The V call is TRBV25-1, the J call TRBJ2-3; weak D call: TRBD1 (6 bases). V was shortened by 3 bases and J by 4 bases, with 17 bases between the two germline ends. Germline CDR1 MGHDK, CDR2 SYGVNS. The CDR3 has 16 amino acids. The CDR3 loop is CASSDERQDVADTQYF. Written as DNA, the CDR3 is TGTGCCAGCAGTGATGAACGACAGGATGTGGCAGATACGCAGTATTTT.

This clonotype was detected ten times or more. The chain carries TRBV20-1 and TRBJ2-3, with D tentatively TRBD1 (6 bases). The CDR3 runs to 11 residues. Germline values: CDR1 DFQATT, CDR2 SNEGSKA (reference sequence). CDR3 DNA: TGCTGCGGAAGGGGGACAGATACGCAGTATTTT. It translates to CCGRGTDTQYF.

This chain uses TRBV6-1 with TRBJ1-5; a possible D gene is TRBD1 (6 bases). This CDR3 comprises 16 residues. Germline V gives CDR1 MNHNS, CDR2 SASEGT. The V and J ends lost 0 bases and 6 bases respectively, with 15 bases between them. The CDR3 is CASSEALSRGIQPQHF. CDR3 coding DNA: TGTGCCAGCAGTGAAGCGCTATCTAGGGGGATTCAGCCCCAGCATTTT.

This clonotype was recorded many times. The J gene is TRBJ2-7, the V gene TRBV2, with D uncertain. Trimming left V 6 bases short and J 8 bases short, with 11 bases between. Germline V gene lookup returns CDR1 SNHLY and CDR2 FYNNEI. CDR3 length equals 11 residues. CDR3: CASSLGPQQYF. CDR3 DNA sequence: TGTGCCAGCAGCCTAGGACCCCAGCAGTACTTC.

This clonotype was detected ten times or more. The chain joins TRBV6-9 to TRBJ1-1; D is unresolved. Germline-derived CDR1 and CDR2 are MNHGY and SVAAGI. V was cut by 3 bases and J by 0 bases, with 8 bases left in between. CDR3 length: 14 amino acids. The CDR3 nucleotides read TGTGCCAGCAGTTACCGACTTTTGAACACTGAAGCTTTCTTT. Protein product: CASSYRLLNTEAFF.

This clonotype was picked up many times. The rearrangement uses TRBV30 and TRBJ2-7; 9 bases align to TRBD2. CDR1 and CDR2 (germline): GTSNPN, SVGIG (reference sequence). Germline trimming cut 0 bases from V and 6 bases from J; bases unmatched to any gene: 6. The CDR3 loop spans 14 amino acids. The CDR3, as DNA: TGTGCCTGGAGTGTAGTGGGGACTAGCACCGAGCAGTACTTC. This translates into CAWSVVGTSTEQYF.

This clonotype has a handful of counts. The chain employs TRBV19 and TRBJ1-1, with 11 bases matching TRBD1. V was clipped by 10 bases and J by 0 bases; unmatched bases: 1. This CDR3 spans 13 amino acids. The germline CDR1 and CDR2 sequences are LNHDA and SQIVND (reference sequence). CDR3: CATDRGLNTEAFF. CDR3 DNA sequence: TGTGCCACGGACAGGGGGCTGAACACTGAAGCTTTCTTT.

This clonotype has at least ten counts. The chain carries TRBV28 and TRBJ2-3; TRBD2 agrees at 7 bases. This CDR3 spans 16 amino acids. Germline V gene data show CDR1 as MDHEN and CDR2 as SYDVKM. Losses at the gene ends were 7 bases for V and 0 bases for J; bases not matched to a gene: 10. The CDR3 DNA sequence: TGTGCCAGCACCATGCCGGGACTACCTAGCACAGATACGCAGTATTTT. Protein: CASTMPGLPSTDTQYF.

This clonotype occurred many times. The rearrangement joins TRBV28 to TRBJ2-7; perhaps TRBD2 as D (6 bases). V shed 10 bases and J shed 2 bases, with 12 bases lying between them. This CDR3 has 12 residues. The germline CDR1 and CDR2 sequences are MDHEN and SYDVKM. As DNA, the CDR3 is TGTGCCACCGGGGGTCCCACCTACGAGCAGTACTTC. Translation: CATGGPTYEQYF.

This clonotype turned up a few times. The chain uses TRBV3-1 and TRBJ2-7; TRBD2 matches 10 bases. This CDR3 is built from 16 residues. From germline, CDR1 is LGHDT and CDR2 YNNKEL (reference sequence). The V and J ends lost 1 base and 0 bases, in that order; junction bases with no gene match: 3. DNA for the CDR3: TGTGCCAGCAGCCAAGCACTAGCGGGGACCTCCTACGAGCAGTACTTC. This translates into CASSQALAGTSYEQYF.

The sample holds many counts of this clonotype. V and J are TRBV20-1 and TRBJ2-3, with no clear D. Germline V gene lookup returns CDR1 DFQATT and CDR2 SNEGSKA (reference sequence). This CDR3 is built from 14 residues. V lost 4 bases and J lost 1, with 12 bases in between. This CDR3 reads CSAKDGLRTDTQYF. The CDR3 coding sequence is TGCAGTGCTAAGGACGGCCTCCGCACAGATACGCAGTATTTT.

This clonotype occurred many times. The chain uses TRBV6-1 and TRBJ1-1, with TRBD1 matching 7 bases. V was clipped by 7 bases and J by 5 bases; unmatched bases: 10. Germline values: CDR1 MNHNS, CDR2 SASEGT. The CDR3 runs 14 residues. CDR3 nucleotides: TGTGCCAGCACTCAGGGTACAGGGGTAACTGAAGCTTTCTTT. Amino acids: CASTQGTGVTEAFF.

In this sample, this clonotype turned up many times. The rearrangement links TRBV12-3 or TRBV12-4 to TRBJ2-1, with D perhaps TRBD2 (6 bases). V was shortened by 5 bases and J by 9 bases, with 17 bases between the two germline ends. The CDR3 is 14 residues long. The CDR3 bases are TGTGCCAGCAGTCCCCTCTCGCGGGAATTTGAGCAGTTCTTC. This encodes CASSPLSREFEQFF.

The V call is TRBV9, the J call TRBJ2-1; TRBD1 might be the D (5 bases). The CDR3 length is 15 residues. Trimming took 3 bases from V and 2 from J, leaving 12 bases between them. Germline CDR1 is SGDLS and CDR2 is YYNGEE. The CDR3 DNA follows: TGTGCCAGCAGCGGCCAGGGCCGCACCTACAATGAGCAGTTCTTC. The encoded protein is CASSGQGRTYNEQFF.

This chain links TRBV5-1 with TRBJ2-7; 13 positions match TRBD2. Trimming at V came to 4 bases and at J to 1 base, leaving 8 bases not matched to a gene. Germline lookup yields CDR1 SGHRS and CDR2 YFSETQ. The CDR3 covers 17 residues. CDR3 in amino acids: CASSVGLAGVVSYEQYF. The CDR3 nucleotides read TGCGCCAGCAGCGTAGGACTAGCGGGAGTGGTTTCCTACGAGCAGTACTTC.

The rearrangement joins TRBV19 to TRBJ1-4; no clear D. The germline CDR1 and CDR2 sequences are LNHDA and SQIVND (reference sequence). The CDR3 extends over 13 amino acids. Trimming removed 4 bases at V and 11 bases at J, with 14 bases between. The CDR3 loop is CASSSAAGDKLFF. The CDR3 region has the DNA TGTGCCAGTAGTAGCGCCGCGGGTGATAAACTGTTTTTT.

This clonotype was seen at least ten times. The genes are TRBV10-3 and TRBJ1-5; D unclear. The V gene lost 2 bases and the J gene lost 0 bases, with 11 bases spanning the gap. The CDR3 sequence is 16 residues long. Germline assignment: CDR1 ENHRY and CDR2 SYGVKD. The CDR3 DNA is TGTGCCATCAGTGAGAGGTCTGGTACTAGCAATCAGCCCCAGCATTTT. This gives the protein CAISERSGTSNQPQHF.

V gene TRBV5-5 combines with J gene TRBJ2-3; D may be TRBD2 (5 bases). The CDR3 is made up of 15 amino acids. Germline V gene lookup returns CDR1 SGHKS and CDR2 YYEKEE (reference sequence). V lost 0 bases and J lost 1, with 9 bases in between. CDR3 nucleotide sequence: TGTGCCAGCAGCTTGGACATCGGGGGCACAGATACGCAGTATTTT. Residues: CASSLDIGGTDTQYF. The full variable domain, rest sourced from reference TRBV5-5 and TRBJ2-3, is DAGVTQSPTHLIKTRGQQVTLRCSPISGHKSVSWYQQVLGQGPQFIFQYYEKEERGRGNFPDRFSARQFPNYSSELNVNALLLGDSALYLCASSLDIGGTDTQYFGPGTRLTVL.

In its sample, this clonotype was seen once. V is TRBV10-3 and J is TRBJ2-5; 12 bases are shared with TRBD2. With 10 bases clipped from V and 0 bases from J, the junction kept 12 bases outside the gene matches. This CDR3 comprises 17 residues. CDR1 ENHRY and CDR2 SYGVKD come from the germline V gene. The CDR3 DNA sequence: TGTGCCACTAGAGGACTAGCGGGAACATCCTACCAAGAGACCCAGTACTTC. It encodes CATRGLAGTSYQETQYF.

The chain carries TRBV28 and TRBJ1-2; a weak D match, TRBD1 (5 bases). This CDR3 has 16 residues. Germline assignment: CDR1 MDHEN and CDR2 SYDVKM. V was trimmed by 6 bases and J by 0 bases, leaving 17 bases between them. The CDR3 DNA sequence: TGTGCCAGCAGCGGCTCGGGGCGGCAACCTAACTATGGCTACACCTTC. Protein sequence: CASSGSGRQPNYGYTF.

V gene TRBV6-2 or TRBV6-3 combines with J gene TRBJ2-7, with TRBD2 matching 9 bases. With 4 bases clipped from V and 6 bases from J, the junction kept 16 bases outside the gene matches. CDR1 is MNHEY and CDR2 is SVGEGT in the germline V gene. The CDR3 is 17 residues long. For the CDR3, the DNA is TGTGCCAGCAGTTCCCTCCCGGCAATAGCGGGAGAGGTCGAGCAGTACTTC. Its protein is CASSSLPAIAGEVEQYF.

This clonotype was detected only a few times. The rearrangement uses TRBV28 and TRBJ2-4, with 10 bases lining up with TRBD2. V was pared by 6 bases and J by 6 bases, with 8 bases of the junction left unmatched. The germline V gene encodes CDR1 MDHEN and CDR2 SYDVKM. CDR3 length: 15 amino acids. For the CDR3, the DNA is TGTGCCAGCAGCGACCCTAGCGGGAGTGTAAACATTCAGTACTTC. It codes for CASSDPSGSVNIQYF.